Below are 30 T cell receptor beta chains sequenced from a single sample in a study of blood T cell repertoires in COVID-19. Here immunoSEQ multiplex PCR was the method, and the copy in TCRdb shows in-frame clones only, minus some. The sample yields about 280,000 clones, approximately 81% seen once. The sequenced material came from PBMCs or T cells enriched from blood (not recorded which). All receptors derive from a woman in her forties or fifties who had recovered from COVID-19.

The V gene is TRBV1, the J gene TRBJ2-3; TRBD2 is the table's D call and was not checked against the DNA. TRBV1 constitutes a pseudogene. The CDR3 contains 14 residues. The CDR3 DNA is TGCACCAGCAGCCTCCTCATAGCGGGGGCCCTCCAGTATTTT. Its protein product is CTSSLLIAGALQYF.

In DNA form, the CDR3 reads TGTGCCAGCAGCTTACAGGGGGCGGACACCATATATTTT. Translating it yields CASSLQGADTIYF. The genes are TRBV11-3 and TRBJ1-3; 8 bases map to TRBD1. Germline CDR1 reads SGHNT; CDR2 reads YENEEA. CDR3 size: 13 residues. Germline trimming cut 2 bases from V and 8 bases from J; bases unmatched to any gene: 2.

This clone was seen a few times. The chain uses TRBV4-3 and TRBJ1-5; tentatively, D is TRBD1 (6 bases). The germline V gene encodes CDR1 LGHNA and CDR2 YSLEER. The V gene lost 0 bases and the J gene lost 6 bases, with 15 bases spanning the gap. The CDR3 contains 16 residues. CDR3 protein: CASSQDRGDSSQPQHF. Here the CDR3 DNA reads TGCGCCAGCAGCCAAGACAGGGGAGATAGTAGTCAGCCCCAGCATTTT.

V usage is TRBV5-4 and J usage is TRBJ1-2; TRBD1 might be the D (6 bases). Germline values: CDR1 SGHNT, CDR2 YYREEE (reference sequence). V was cut by 6 bases and J by 7 bases, with 16 bases left in between. This CDR3 has 13 amino acids. This CDR3 reads CASTPLQGLGYTF. For the CDR3, the DNA is TGTGCCAGCACCCCGTTGCAGGGGCTTGGCTACACCTTC.

The genes are TRBV20-1 and TRBJ2-1; no clear D gene. Germline CDR1 DFQATT, CDR2 SNEGSKA (reference sequence). The V end lost 8 bases, the J end lost 8 bases, and 13 bases lay between the germline ends. The CDR3 covers 11 residues. CDR3 protein: CSYYTGDEQFF. The CDR3 nucleotides are TGCAGTTACTATACCGGCGATGAGCAGTTCTTC.

The rearrangement joins TRBV7-9 to TRBJ1-6; the D gene is possibly TRBD1 (6 bases). The CDR3 is 15 residues long. The germline CDR1 and CDR2 sequences are SEHNR and FQNEAQ (reference sequence). The V end was cut by 5 bases, the J end by 7 bases, with 15 bases between. For the CDR3, the DNA is TGTGCCAGCAGCCCTGCGGACAGCCCCAATTCACCCCTCCACTTT. Amino acids: CASSPADSPNSPLHF.

The rearrangement links TRBV7-8 to TRBJ2-5; 7 bases fit TRBD2. Germline CDR1 is SGHVS and CDR2 is FQNEAQ. This CDR3 is built from 17 residues. Trimming took 7 bases from V and 2 from J; bases not matched to a gene: 16. The CDR3 protein is CASTTPTGGEGQETQYF. The CDR3 DNA sequence: TGTGCCAGCACCACCCCAACGGGGGGAGAAGGTCAAGAGACCCAGTACTTC.

The chain uses TRBV5-4 and TRBJ2-3; D is ambiguous. CDR1 and CDR2 (germline): SGHNT, YYREEE (reference sequence). With 0 bases removed from V and 8 bases from J, the gap between germline ends came to 19 bases. The CDR3 extends over 16 amino acids. For the CDR3, the DNA is TGTGCCAGCAGCTTGGCCCAAAGCCGCACTTCGGGTACGCAGTATTTT. It translates to CASSLAQSRTSGTQYF.

V is TRBV4-1 and J is TRBJ2-1; D may be TRBD2 (6 bases). The V gene lost 0 bases and the J gene lost 16 bases, with 28 bases spanning the gap. This CDR3 region has 17 residues. CDR1 is MGHRA and CDR2 is YSYEKL in the germline V gene. CDR3: CASSQDLTSLFTMSIFF. CDR3 sequence (DNA): TGCGCCAGCAGCCAAGATCTCACTAGCCTATTTACAATGAGCATCTTCTTC.

The rearrangement links TRBV6-5 to TRBJ2-7, with 7 nucleotides matching TRBD1. CDR1 is MNHEY and CDR2 is SVGAGI in the germline V gene. The junction had 3 bases not matched to a gene; V was cut back by 4 bases and J by 3 bases. The CDR3 runs 13 residues. The CDR3 nucleotides are TGTGCCAGCAGTTCATACAGGGGCTACGAGCAGTACTTC. It codes for CASSSYRGYEQYF.

This rearrangement joins TRBV11-2 to TRBJ2-2; no firm D call. CDR1 and CDR2 from the germline V gene are SGHAT and FQNNGV. The CDR3 totals 14 residues. The V end lost 1 base, the J end lost 5 bases, and 8 bases lay between the germline ends. Written as DNA, the CDR3 is TGTGCCAGCAGCTTAGTTGGTAGAACCGGGGAGCTGTTTTTT. Its translation is CASSLVGRTGELFF. Variable domain in full (rest from reference TRBV11-2 and TRBJ2-2): EAGVAQSPRYKIIEKRQSVAFWCNPISGHATLYWYQQILGQGPKLLIQFQNNGVVDDSQLPKDRFSAERLKGVDSTLKIQPAKLEDSAVYLCASSLVGRTGELFFGEGSRLTVL.

The chain links TRBV5-5 to TRBJ1-5; 10 bases are shared with TRBD1. After removal of 4 bases from V and 5 bases from J, the junction contained 6 bases not matched to a gene. Germline V gene data show CDR1 as SGHKS and CDR2 as YYEKEE (reference sequence). This CDR3 has 15 amino acids. CDR3 in DNA: TGTGCCAGCAGCCCGACAGGGGGCAGCGATCAGCCCCAGCATTTT. Protein: CASSPTGGSDQPQHF.

V is TRBV4-1 and J is TRBJ1-5; TRBD1 matches at 7 bases. J lost 4 bases, V lost 5 bases, and 5 bases had no gene match. In germline, CDR1 is MGHRA, CDR2 YSYEKL. The CDR3 covers 14 residues. CDR3 in amino acids: CASSVRDRNQPQHF. CDR3 nucleotides: TGCGCCAGCAGCGTCCGGGACAGAAATCAGCCCCAGCATTTT.

The V and J genes are TRBV9 and TRBJ1-5; a weak D match, TRBD1 (6 bases). The CDR3 runs to 14 residues. CDR1 is SGDLS and CDR2 is YYNGEE in the germline V gene. Trimming removed 3 bases at V and 6 bases at J, with 13 bases between. CDR3 DNA: TGTGCCAGCAGCGCCGGGGGGCTCACTCAGCCCCAGCATTTT. The encoded protein is CASSAGGLTQPQHF.

The CDR3 nucleotides are TGTGCCAGCAGCGACCGGAGACAGTCGAGGGAGACCCAGTACTTC. This sequence encodes CASSDRRQSRETQYF. The V and J genes are TRBV5-4 and TRBJ2-5; D perhaps matches TRBD1 (5 bases). Germline lookup yields CDR1 SGHNT and CDR2 YYREEE (reference sequence). CDR3 size: 15 residues. Deletions cut 4 bases from V and 5 bases from J, with 18 bases between. Full variable domain (outside the CDR3, taken from reference TRBV5-4 and TRBJ2-5): ETGVTQSPTHLIKTRGQQVTLRCSSQSGHNTVSWYQQALGQGPQFIFQYYREEENGRGNFPPRFSGLQFPNYSSELNVNALELDDSALYLCASSDRRQSRETQYFGPGTRLLVL.

The chain has TRBV12-3 or TRBV12-4 and TRBJ1-1; D might be TRBD1 (6 bases). V lost 5 bases to trimming and J lost 5 bases, with 12 bases between them. The CDR3 is 13 amino acids. CDR3 bases: TGTGCCAGCAGTGGGGACACAGGGACTGAAGCTTTCTTT. Translated: CASSGDTGTEAFF.

This chain joins TRBV28 and TRBJ1-5; weak D call: TRBD1 (5 bases). The CDR3 runs 14 residues. Trimming left V 7 bases short and J 1 base short, with 11 bases between. The V gene's germline CDR1 is MDHEN and CDR2 SYDVKM. In nucleotides, the CDR3 is TGTGCCAGCACATCAGGGCACAGCAATCAGCCCCAGCATTTT. Translating gives CASTSGHSNQPQHF.

The chain uses TRBV15 and TRBJ1-6, with TRBD1 matching over 7 bases. Germline trimming cut 3 bases from V and 6 bases from J; bases unmatched to any gene: 11. Germline V CDR1 and CDR2: LNHNV, YYDKDF (reference sequence). The CDR3 contains 17 residues. The DNA of the CDR3 is TGTGCCACCAGCAGGAACTACGGGACAGCCGCTAATTCACCCCTCCACTTT. As protein: CATSRNYGTAANSPLHF.

CDR3 sequence (DNA): TGCGCCAGCAGCTCTTGGGGGGGCATTAATGAAAAACTGTTTTTT. It specifies CASSSWGGINEKLFF. This sequence joins TRBV5-1 and TRBJ1-4; possibly TRBD1 for D (6 bases). In germline, CDR1 is SGHRS, CDR2 YFSETQ. The CDR3 is 15 residues long. V was cut by 3 bases and J by 4 bases, with 13 bases left in between.

DNA of the CDR3: TGCGCCAGCAGCCAAGATGCCGGTTGGCAGCCCCAGCATTTT. As protein: CASSQDAGWQPQHF. The chain is built from TRBV4-3 and TRBJ1-5; D remains unclear. Deletions cut 0 bases from V and 7 bases from J, with 10 bases between. The V gene's germline CDR1 is LGHNA and CDR2 YSLEER. The CDR3 length is 14 residues.

The chain recombines TRBV6-5 with TRBJ2-1, with 7 nucleotides matching TRBD2. CDR3 size: 14 residues. The J segment lost 5 bases and the V segment lost 5 bases, leaving 6 bases of the junction unmatched. Germline V gene data show CDR1 as MNHEY and CDR2 as SVGAGI. CDR3 sequence (DNA): TGTGCCAGCAGTAAGCCGAGCGGGAACAATGAGCAGTTCTTC. Translating it yields CASSKPSGNNEQFF.

V and J are TRBV5-1 and TRBJ1-5, with 8 bases aligning to TRBD1. The CDR3 consists of 15 residues. Germline CDR1 SGHRS, CDR2 YFSETQ. The V and J ends lost 0 bases and 5 bases, in that order; junction bases with no gene match: 4. CDR3 bases: TGCGCCAGCAGCTTGGCAGGGGGCAAAGATCAGCCCCAGCATTTT. Translated, it gives CASSLAGGKDQPQHF. Together with reference TRBV5-1 and TRBJ1-5, the CDR3 gives the full variable domain: KAGVTQTPRYLIKTRGQQVTLSCSPISGHRSVSWYQQTPGQGLQFLFEYFSETQRNKGNFPGRFSGRQFSNSRSEMNVSTLELGDSALYLCASSLAGGKDQPQHFGDGTRLSIL.

This clone was seen just once. Here the CDR3 DNA reads TGTGCCAGTAGCGCCACAACAGCCTACAATGAGCAGTTCTTC. It encodes CASSATTAYNEQFF. The chain recombines TRBV19 with TRBJ2-1; D call uncertain. The CDR3 runs to 14 residues. CDR1 and CDR2 from the germline V gene are LNHDA and SQIVND (reference sequence). The V end was cut by 6 bases, the J end by 2 bases, with 11 bases between. The complete variable domain, with remaining parts taken from reference TRBV19 and TRBJ2-1, reads DGGITQSPKYLFRKEGQNVTLSCEQNLNHDAMYWYRQDPGQGLRLIYYSQIVNDFQKGDIAEGYSVSREKKESFPLTVTSAQKNPTAFYLCASSATTAYNEQFFGPGTRLTVL.

This chain links TRBV28 with TRBJ2-5; 10 bases are a match to TRBD1. Per germline, CDR1 MDHEN and CDR2 SYDVKM. Trimming cost V 5 bases and J 4 bases; bases outside gene matches: 7. There are 15 residues in the CDR3. This chain's CDR3 is CASSRTGGTGETQYF. In DNA, the CDR3 is TGTGCCAGCAGTCGGACAGGGGGAACGGGAGAGACCCAGTACTTC.

This chain connects TRBV29-1 to TRBJ1-3, with 7 nucleotides matching TRBD1. The CDR3 extends over 13 amino acids. Germline V gene sequence: CDR1 SQVTM, CDR2 ANQGSEA. With 7 bases clipped from V and 0 bases from J, the junction kept 3 bases outside the gene matches. DNA of the CDR3: TGCAGCGGCGGGACAGACTCTGGAAACACCATATATTTT. Its translation: CSGGTDSGNTIYF. Full variable domain (remainder filled in from reference TRBV29-1 and TRBJ1-3): SAVISQKPSRDICQRGTSLTIQCQVDSQVTMMFWYRQQPGQSLTLIATANQGSEATYESGFVIDKFPISRPNLTFSTLTVSNMSPEDSSIYLCSGGTDSGNTIYFGEGSWLTVV.

This clone was detected a few times. The V and J genes are TRBV5-1 and TRBJ1-4; 9 nucleotides agree with TRBD1. Germline CDR1 and CDR2: SGHRS and YFSETQ. Germline trimming cut 3 bases from V and 8 bases from J; bases unmatched to any gene: 8. The CDR3 is 15 amino acids. The CDR3 spells CASSSRDRDTEKLFF. The CDR3 DNA reads as TGCGCCAGCAGCTCCCGGGACAGGGATACGGAAAAACTGTTTTTT.

This clone was observed a single time. This chain uses TRBV3-1 (or the pseudogene TRBV3-2) with TRBJ2-3; D uncertain. The CDR3 is 11 amino acids. Trimming shortened V by 1 base and J by 6 bases, and 2 bases separated the two germline ends. Germline CDR1 and CDR2: LGHDT and YNNKEL (reference sequence). The CDR3 protein is CASSQADTQYF. In DNA, the CDR3 is TGTGCCAGCAGCCAAGCTGATACGCAGTATTTT.

The chain carries TRBV10-3 and TRBJ2-2, with a tentative D call TRBD1 (5 bases). The germline V gene has CDR1 ENHRY and CDR2 SYGVKD. V gave up 3 bases and J gave up 3 bases, with 11 bases separating them. CDR3 length: 15 amino acids. The DNA of the CDR3 is TGTGCCATCAGTGAAAGGCAGGGTGACACCGGGGAGCTGTTTTTT. Encoded protein: CAISERQGDTGELFF.

The chain is built from TRBV14 and TRBJ1-1, with TRBD1 matching 7 bases. The germline V gene encodes CDR1 SGHDN and CDR2 FVKESK. The CDR3 runs 15 residues. V shed 1 base, J shed 1 base, and the junction held 3 bases outside the gene matches. CDR3 in amino acids: CASSQVPGGNTEAFF. The CDR3 nucleotides are TGTGCCAGCAGCCAAGTTCCAGGGGGGAACACTGAAGCTTTCTTT.

The chain is built from TRBV2 and TRBJ2-1, with a weak D call TRBD1 (5 bases). Germline values: CDR1 SNHLY, CDR2 FYNNEI. The CDR3 runs 14 residues. Trimming pared 2 bases from V and 0 bases from J, leaving 5 bases between. The CDR3 region has the DNA TGTGCCAGCAGTGAAACAGGCTCCTACAATGAGCAGTTCTTC. Protein: CASSETGSYNEQFF.